The count of the clone carrying this T cell receptor (beta chain) is one. Its target is unknown. A far larger clone is one nucleotide away, so this likely arose from a read error. This sample is part of a study of regulatory T cells in long-lasting Graves disease. Study-wide results and caveats: Accuracy was perhaps lowered by the small sample size. The persistent group shared around 2,700 public clonotypes, more than the approximately 930 shared by new patients.

CDR1 is SEHNR and CDR2 is FQNEAQ in the germline V gene (reference sequence). There are 15 residues in the CDR3. In building TCR beta libraries, iRepertoire HTBI primers were used together with Arm-PCR of CDR3 regions. One entry per CDR3 protein results from TCRdb running MiXCR on the multiplex PCR reads. This table has under 300,000 distinct CDR3 sequences, 20% to 25% appearing once. Time point described: newly diagnosed GD, antithyroid drugs for less than 3 months. Following extraction of RNA from PBMCs, that RNA was used to make the TCR library. In each case, Graves' disease was diagnosed per American Thyroid Association guidelines.

The origin of this receptor is a female donor with Graves disease. The source was peripheral blood mononuclear cells (PBMCs), collected at new diagnosis, from a patient treated with antithyroid drugs. The chain combines TRBV7-9 with TRBJ2-5; 13 positions match TRBD2. CDR3 bases: TGTGCCAGCAGCTCTACCGGGACTAGCGGGGAAAGGGTATGGTTC. Residues: CASSSTGTSGERVWF.